These 3 T cell receptor beta chains were sequenced from one sample in a study of T cell changes during pregnancy in multiple sclerosis. Sequencing used immunoSEQ multiplex PCR; TCRdb keeps in-frame clones, though not all of them. The table has about 100,000 clones, about nine tenths seen once. Specimen: peripheral blood, collected after pregnancy. These TCRs come from a female donor with multiple sclerosis, enrolled in a pregnancy study.

The V call is TRBV6-6, the J call TRBJ1-1; D gene unclear. The V gene lost 0 bases and the J gene lost 3 bases, with 8 bases spanning the gap. CDR1 MNHNY and CDR2 SVGAGI come from the germline V gene (reference sequence). The CDR3 length is 14 residues. CDR3 residues: CASSYSRGDTEAFF. CDR3 in DNA: TGTGCCAGCAGTTACTCCCGCGGGGACACTGAAGCTTTCTTT.

The chain combines TRBV10-2 with TRBJ2-1, with a possible D match to TRBD1 (5 bases). Germline V gives CDR1 WSHSY, CDR2 SAAADI. This CDR3 region has 14 residues. V was trimmed by 2 bases and J by 0 bases, leaving 5 bases between them. The CDR3 protein is CASSEDSSYNEQFF. The CDR3 bases are TGCGCCAGCAGTGAGGACAGCTCCTACAATGAGCAGTTCTTC.

The chain combines TRBV18 with TRBJ2-1; the D is unclear. The CDR3 spans 11 residues. Trimming cost V 5 bases and J 9 bases, with 8 bases left between them. CDR1 is KGHSH, CDR2 LQKENI, per germline. This CDR3 reads CASSEGGEQFF. The CDR3 coding sequence is TGTGCCAGCTCAGAAGGCGGTGAGCAGTTCTTC.